The T cell receptor beta chain under discussion was sequenced for a study of CD8+CD57+ T cells in acquired aplastic anemia. Looking at the study overall: DNA per sorted CD4+ or CD8+ sample ranged roughly 0.17 to 27.4 ug, averaging roughly 3.2 ug. General study points: Simpson's diversity of CD8+ cells was not significantly different in patients compared with controls.

Between the trimmed V and J ends, which lost 3 bases and 0 bases, there was a span of 11 bases. The CDR3 covers 15 residues. Genomic DNA provided the template from which TCR beta VDJ and CDR3 profiles were obtained. A single record per CDR3 protein comes from TCRdb applying MiXCR to the reads. The profile shows 150,000 to 200,000 distinct CDR3 sequences, about 60% of them singletons. This clonotype was seen repeatedly, ten times or more. The antigen is undetermined. It was patients with CD8+CD57+ cell expansion by flow cytometry who were chosen for sequencing. The patients all had a severe acquired aplastic anemia diagnosis. Patients were untreated when blood was sampled.

The material sequenced was sorted CD4+, CD8+, or CD8+CD57+ T cells (not recorded which) from PBMCs. The chain uses TRBV12-3 or TRBV12-4 and TRBJ1-2, with D perhaps matching TRBD1 (5 bases). The receptor was isolated from a human donor with aplastic anemia. The CDR3: CASSLAGPPNYGYTF. CDR3 nucleotides: TGTGCCAGCAGTTTGGCAGGGCCCCCTAACTATGGCTACACCTTC.